The subject of this entry is one T cell receptor beta chain. The antigen is not known. CDR1 SGDLS and CDR2 YYNGEE come from the germline V gene. Trimming at V came to 0 bases and at J to 3 bases, leaving 4 bases not matched to a gene. This CDR3 spans 16 amino acids. PCR was performed using 60 Vbeta and 13 Jbeta primers. Clones were sequenced by immunoSEQ multiplex PCR, and TCRdb holds only the in-frame ones, with some missing. Found here are more than 140,000 clones, roughly four fifths of them singletons; the top ten hold 1.5% to 2%. The entry originates in a study of cytomegalovirus exposure and HLA in healthy donors. Whole-study results and caveats: Follow-up analysis found HLA locus-dependent TCR association rates, highest for DRB1 and lowest for HLA-C.

The specimen was PBMCs. The clonotype originates from a female donor in good health and CMV-seronegative. The chain has TRBV9 and TRBJ2-3; 10 bases line up with TRBD2. In DNA form, the CDR3 reads TGTGCCAGCAGCGTAGGCTTTAGCGGGAGGACAGATACGCAGTATTTT. Protein product: CASSVGFSGRTDTQYF. The whole variable domain, filled in from reference TRBV9 and TRBJ2-3, reads DSGVTQTPKHLITATGQRVTLRCSPRSGDLSVYWYQQSLDQGLQFLIQYYNGEERAKGNILERFSAQQFPDLHSELNLSSLELGDSALYFCASSVGFSGRTDTQYFGPGTRLTVL.